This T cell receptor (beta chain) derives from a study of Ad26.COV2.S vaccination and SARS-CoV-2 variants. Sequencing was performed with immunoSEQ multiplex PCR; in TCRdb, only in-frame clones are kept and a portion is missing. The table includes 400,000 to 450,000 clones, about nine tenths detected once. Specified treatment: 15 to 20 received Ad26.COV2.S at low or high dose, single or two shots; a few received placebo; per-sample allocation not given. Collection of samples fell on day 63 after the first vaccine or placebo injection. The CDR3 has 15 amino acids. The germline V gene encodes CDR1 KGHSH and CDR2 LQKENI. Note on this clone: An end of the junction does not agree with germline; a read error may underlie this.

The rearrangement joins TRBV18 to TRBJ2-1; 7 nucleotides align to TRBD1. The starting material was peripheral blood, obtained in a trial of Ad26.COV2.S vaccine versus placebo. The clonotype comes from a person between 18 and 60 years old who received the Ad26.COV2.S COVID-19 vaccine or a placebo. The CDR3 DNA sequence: TGTGCCAGCTCACCACCGTCTAGGGGGCAGGGAGAAGAGATCTTC. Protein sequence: CASSPPSRGQGEEIF. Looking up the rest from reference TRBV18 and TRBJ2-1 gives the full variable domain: NAGVMQNPRHLVRRRGQEARLRCSPMKGHSHVYWYRQLPEEGLKFMVYLQKENIIDESGMPKERFSAEFPKEGPSILRIQQVVRGDSAAYFCASSPPSRGQGEEIFGPGTRLTVL.